This T cell receptor beta chain was recorded in a study of shared clonotypes between healthy human individuals. The table came from immunoSEQ multiplex PCR; TCRdb's copy has only in-frame clones and leaves some out. The sample comprises about 2 million clones, just under 95% of which are singletons, and around 1% rests with the top ten. Naive CD8 cells were CD45RO-negative, positively selected for CCR7, excluding terminally differentiated effector memory CD45RA+ cells. The sample taken for sequencing was naive CD8+ T cells sorted from blood. The TCR was taken from a man between 18 and 35 years old in good health.

The CDR3 DNA is TGTGCCAGCAGCTTGCAGGGCTCCCCCCACGAGCAGTACTTC. This gives the protein CASSLQGSPHEQYF. This chain links TRBV5-4 with TRBJ2-7; weak D call: TRBD1 (5 bases). The CDR3 length is 14 residues. Per germline, CDR1 SGHNT and CDR2 YYREEE (reference sequence). The V and J ends lost 1 base and 5 bases respectively, with 13 bases between them.